One sample yielded the 28 T cell receptor beta chains listed below, sequenced in a study of T cell repertoires in cytomegalovirus infection. TCRdb independently ran MiXCR on the reads; one entry per CDR3 protein. The repertoire consists of approximately 70,000 distinct CDR3 sequences, with more than 20% occurring once and the leading ten covering approximately 68%. No antigens are known for them. This material consisted of CD8+ T cells from cultured PBMCs, taken from culture after CMV antigen stimulation. Source of these receptors: a human donor in good health (CMV status not recorded). Some clones in this sample may be carry-over from other donors' samples.

This chain uses TRBV6-8 with TRBJ1-1; a possible D gene is TRBD1 (5 bases). CDR3 length equals 14 residues. CDR1 and CDR2 (germline): MNHGY, SAAAGT. V shed 0 bases and J shed 3 bases, with 8 bases lying between them. CDR3 sequence reads: CASSYSTVYTEAFF. CDR3 nucleotide sequence: TGTGCCAGCAGTTACTCGACAGTGTACACTGAAGCTTTCTTT.

This clonotype has more than one count but fewer than ten. This chain links TRBV6-1 with TRBJ1-5; no firm D call. Germline V gene sequence: CDR1 MNHNS, CDR2 SASEGT. Trimming removed 2 bases from V and 5 bases from J, with 7 bases in between. The CDR3 is 13 amino acids. CDR3 nucleotide sequence: TGTGCCAGCAGTGAATTAGAGTATCAGCCCCAGCATTTT. Its translation is CASSELEYQPQHF.

The J gene is TRBJ2-5, the V gene TRBV7-6, with 15 bases lining up with TRBD2. Germline V CDR1 and CDR2: SGHVS, FNYEAQ. The J segment lost 5 bases and the V segment lost 2 bases, leaving 9 bases of the junction unmatched. This CDR3 is 18 amino acids long. The CDR3: CASSLFGTSGGPGETQYF. The DNA of the CDR3 is TGTGCCAGCAGCTTATTTGGGACTAGCGGGGGGCCGGGGGAGACCCAGTACTTC.

The chain recombines TRBV12-3 or TRBV12-4 with TRBJ1-2; D is perhaps TRBD1 (6 bases). The CDR3 has 15 residues. Trimming took 4 bases from V and 4 from J, leaving 16 bases between them. CDR3 nucleotide sequence: TGTGCCAGCAGTTGGGACATGGGTTCGGTCTATGGCTACACCTTC. Residues: CASSWDMGSVYGYTF.

The chain has TRBV6-2 or TRBV6-3 and TRBJ2-3; D call uncertain. CDR3 size: 11 residues. The germline gives CDR1 MNHEY, CDR2 SVGEGT. The V gene lost 2 bases and the J gene lost 6 bases, with 3 bases spanning the gap. CDR3 nucleotide sequence: TGTGCCAGCAGTTACGGGGATACGCAGTATTTT. Its translation: CASSYGDTQYF.

This clonotype occurred a few times. The chain links TRBV28 to TRBJ2-1; no firm D call. From germline, CDR1 is MDHEN and CDR2 SYDVKM. This CDR3 is 14 amino acids long. V lost 3 bases and J 4 bases, leaving 10 bases between the germline ends. The DNA for the CDR3 is TGTGCCAGCAGTTTGTTAAGTTTGTACAATGAGCAGTTCTTC. It translates to CASSLLSLYNEQFF.

This clonotype was recorded a few times. The chain has TRBV3-1 and TRBJ1-5; D gene ambiguous. Per germline, CDR1 LGHDT and CDR2 YNNKEL (reference sequence). V was shortened by 0 bases and J by 4 bases, with 4 bases between the two germline ends. This CDR3 spans 13 amino acids. The CDR3: CASSQDSNQPQHF. CDR3 nucleotide sequence: TGTGCCAGCAGCCAAGATTCAAATCAGCCCCAGCATTTT.

The J gene is TRBJ1-2, the V gene TRBV7-2; D remains unclear. V lost 3 bases, J lost 3 bases, and 14 bases lay in between. The germline V gene has CDR1 SGHTA and CDR2 FQGNSA. This CDR3 comprises 15 residues. The CDR3, as DNA: TGTGCCAGCAGCTTTAATGGAGATTTATACTATGGCTACACCTTC. Residues: CASSFNGDLYYGYTF.

The genes are TRBV12-3 or TRBV12-4 and TRBJ2-2; tentatively, D is TRBD1 or TRBD2 (5 bases each). V was cut by 0 bases and J by 3 bases, with 5 bases left in between. The CDR3 has 14 amino acids. The CDR3 nucleotides read TGTGCCAGCAGTTTAGCGGGGGACACCGGGGAGCTGTTTTTT. The encoded protein is CASSLAGDTGELFF.

This clonotype has a count of ten or more. The CDR3, as DNA: TGTGCCAGCAGCCCCGGGGGTGCAGGGAAAAACTATGGCTACACCTTC. Residues: CASSPGGAGKNYGYTF. This chain joins TRBV12-3 or TRBV12-4 and TRBJ1-2; TRBD1 might be the D (5 bases). V lost 6 bases and J 2 bases, leaving 19 bases between the germline ends. The CDR3 sequence is 16 residues long.

This clonotype has just a few counts. The CDR3 sequence: CASSPALVGYTF. DNA of the CDR3: TGTGCCAGCAGTCCCGCCCTGGTTGGCTACACCTTC. V is TRBV14 and J is TRBJ1-2; D is unresolved. Trimming took off 6 bases at V and 7 bases at J, with 12 bases between the two ends. Germline loops: CDR1 SGHDN, CDR2 FVKESK. CDR3 length: 12 residues.

The chain uses TRBV7-6 and TRBJ2-7; D gene uncertain. Germline loops: CDR1 SGHVS, CDR2 FNYEAQ. Trimming left V 5 bases short and J 3 bases short, with 14 bases between. The CDR3 length is 14 residues. CDR3 nucleotide sequence: TGTGCCAGCAGCCTGGACGGGCAAGGCTACGAGCAGTACTTC. It yields the protein CASSLDGQGYEQYF.

This clonotype showed up just a few times. This chain uses TRBV4-2 with TRBJ2-7, with 12 positions matching TRBD2. CDR1 is LGHNA and CDR2 is YNFKEQ in the germline V gene. This CDR3 has 16 amino acids. Trimming cost V 3 bases and J 2 bases; bases outside gene matches: 5. CDR3 nucleotide sequence: TGTGCCAGCAGCCAGGAACTAGCGGGGGGCGCCTACGAGCAGTACTTC. It specifies CASSQELAGGAYEQYF.

This clonotype turned up a few times. The chain couples TRBV6-5 to TRBJ1-6, with 9 bases identical to TRBD1. Germline CDR1 is MNHEY and CDR2 is SVGAGI. The CDR3 is 14 residues long. The V gene end was trimmed by 9 bases and the J gene end by 9 bases; junction bases not matched to a gene: 9. The CDR3 nucleotides are TGTGCCAGTACACGGGACAGGGAAATTTCACCCCTCCACTTT. Protein sequence: CASTRDREISPLHF.

This rearrangement joins TRBV4-3 to TRBJ1-1; no clear D. Germline V gives CDR1 LGHNA, CDR2 YSLEER. This CDR3 has 17 amino acids. V lost 0 bases, J lost 1 base, and 15 bases lay in between. The CDR3 reads CASSQDLVGLANTEAFF. DNA for the CDR3: TGCGCCAGCAGCCAAGATCTGGTCGGGCTGGCGAACACTGAAGCTTTCTTT.

The chain is built from TRBV7-9 and TRBJ2-7, with TRBD1 matching 9 bases. With 5 bases clipped from V and 4 bases from J, the junction kept 9 bases outside the gene matches. The germline V gene has CDR1 SEHNR and CDR2 FQNEAQ (reference sequence). This CDR3 is built from 15 residues. The CDR3 coding sequence is TGTGCCAGCAGCGACCAGACCGGACAGGGGTACGAGCAGTACTTC. Encoded protein: CASSDQTGQGYEQYF.

A few counts support this clonotype. This chain links TRBV4-3 with TRBJ1-5; tentatively, D is TRBD1 (5 bases). The CDR3 is 15 amino acids. Germline V lookup: CDR1 LGHNA, CDR2 YSLEER. The V end was cut by 4 bases, the J end by 5 bases, with 15 bases between. CDR3 in DNA: TGCGCCAGCAGCCTCGACAGCGGAGGCCATCAGCCCCAGCATTTT. As protein: CASSLDSGGHQPQHF.

A few counts support this clonotype. This chain uses TRBV6-1 with TRBJ1-2; 7 nucleotides align to TRBD1. CDR3 length: 13 residues. V trimming: 1 base; J trimming: 8 bases; junction bases outside the gene matches: 4. Germline CDR1 is MNHNS and CDR2 is SASEGT. DNA of the CDR3: TGTGCCAGCAGTGAAGGGGACAGAGAGGGCTACACCTTC. The encoded protein is CASSEGDREGYTF.

This clonotype was found a few times. The chain employs TRBV7-6 and TRBJ2-7; D may correspond to TRBD1 or TRBD2 (5 bases each). The CDR3 loop spans 14 amino acids. Germline CDR1 reads SGHVS; CDR2 reads FNYEAQ. V lost 5 bases and J lost 3, with 14 bases in between. This CDR3 is CASSHPGPGYEQYF. In DNA form, the CDR3 reads TGTGCCAGCAGCCATCCGGGACCCGGCTACGAGCAGTACTTC.

This clonotype was found a few times. The chain recombines TRBV6-2 or TRBV6-3 with TRBJ2-2, with D unclear. There are 13 residues in the CDR3. With 2 bases removed from V and 9 bases from J, the gap between germline ends came to 10 bases. CDR1 MNHEY and CDR2 SVGEGT come from the germline V gene. This chain's CDR3 is CASSYMTRRELFF. The CDR3 DNA reads TGTGCCAGCAGTTACATGACCAGAAGGGAGCTGTTTTTT.

Concerning this clonotype itself: This may arise from a read error, as a much more abundant clone is one base away. V usage is TRBV30 and J usage is TRBJ2-7; D uncertain. The CDR3 is 12 amino acids. V gave up 2 bases and J gave up 4 bases, with 9 bases separating them. Germline V CDR1 and CDR2: GTSNPN, SVGIG (reference sequence). The CDR3, as DNA: TGTGCCTGGAGTCCCCAGGAATACGAGCAGTACTTC. The encoded protein is CAWSPQEYEQYF.

This clonotype appeared a few times. This sequence joins TRBV6-5 and TRBJ1-2; D is unresolved. Germline CDR1 is MNHEY and CDR2 is SVGAGI. V was shortened by 6 bases and J by 2 bases, with 10 bases between the two germline ends. The CDR3 covers 13 residues. Here the CDR3 reads CASRTRMNYGYTF. The CDR3 DNA sequence: TGTGCCAGCAGGACCCGTATGAACTATGGCTACACCTTC.

This clonotype was observed a handful of times. V usage is TRBV6-1 and J usage is TRBJ1-2; TRBD1 might be the D (6 bases). This CDR3 spans 13 amino acids. Germline CDR1 reads MNHNS; CDR2 reads SASEGT. Deletions cut 5 bases from V and 2 bases from J, with 9 bases between. CDR3 loop: CASSPTGNYGYTF. The CDR3 nucleotides are TGTGCCAGCAGTCCTACAGGGAACTATGGCTACACCTTC.

This chain uses TRBV9 with TRBJ1-1; D not resolved. Trimming stripped 4 bases from V and 8 bases from J, with 9 bases between. The CDR3 consists of 11 residues. Germline V gene lookup returns CDR1 SGDLS and CDR2 YYNGEE. This CDR3 is CASSPGVEAFF. The CDR3 nucleotides are TGTGCCAGCAGCCCCGGCGTAGAAGCTTTCTTT.

This clonotype was picked up a small number of times. J is TRBJ2-2 and V is TRBV9; D is ambiguous. In germline, CDR1 is SGDLS, CDR2 YYNGEE. The CDR3 has 11 residues. V lost 3 bases and J 8 bases, leaving 5 bases between the germline ends. Here the CDR3 reads CASSAFGELFF. The CDR3 DNA reads as TGTGCCAGCAGCGCCTTTGGGGAGCTGTTTTTT.

This clonotype came up a few times. One end of the junction is discordant with germline, which a read error may explain. The V and J genes are TRBV10-2 and TRBJ1-1, with 8 bases identical to TRBD1. The V gene's germline CDR1 is WSHSY and CDR2 SAAADI. The CDR3 has 13 residues. In DNA, the CDR3 is TGCGCCAGCAGTGTTGACAGGGGCAATGAAGCCTTCTTT. Translating it yields CASSVDRGNEAFF.

V usage is TRBV2 and J usage is TRBJ2-1; D is perhaps TRBD2 (5 bases). This CDR3 has 12 residues. Per the germline V gene, CDR1 is SNHLY and CDR2 is FYNNEI. Trimming pared 7 bases from V and 10 bases from J, leaving 14 bases between. The CDR3 loop is CASIEGIQEQFF. CDR3 DNA sequence: TGTGCCAGCATCGAGGGTATCCAAGAGCAGTTCTTC.

This clonotype occurred a few times. The gene calls are TRBV7-9 and TRBJ1-2; D gene uncertain. The ends were cut back, 1 base at V and 4 bases at J, with 7 bases in the middle. The length of the CDR3 is 13 residues. Germline values: CDR1 SEHNR, CDR2 FQNEAQ (reference sequence). CDR3 in DNA: TGTGCCAGCAGCTTAGTAACTAGCTATGGCTACACCTTC. Translating gives CASSLVTSYGYTF.